This T cell receptor beta chain was observed in a study of CD8 T cells in Susac syndrome. Sequencing targeted TCR beta in T cells from blood (CD8+ and CD4+). CD8+ and CD4+ T cells were negatively isolated; TEMRA cells were FACS-enriched. Roughly 0.45 to 1 ug RNA was reverse transcribed with random hexamers. An immunoSEQ multiplex PCR generated amplified TCR beta CDR3 products spanning 54 Vbeta and 13 Jbeta. MiXCR was run by TCRdb on the immunoSEQ multiplex PCR reads, yielding one entry per CDR3 protein. In the table there are 150,000 to 200,000 distinct CDR3 sequences, roughly 92% of which are singletons. V was clipped by 5 bases and J by 7 bases, with 17 bases between them. This CDR3 is 15 amino acids long. Germline V CDR1 and CDR2: MNHEY, SVGAGI.

Sequenced sample: CD4+ T cells from PBMCs. The rearrangement joins TRBV6-5 to TRBJ1-4, with a weak D call TRBD1 (5 bases). This TCR was sampled from a human donor with multiple sclerosis. The CDR3 bases are TGTGCCAGCAGTCCGCGGAGGGGAGGGGTTGAAAAACTGTTTTTT. Translation gives CASSPRRGGVEKLFF.